One sample yielded the 13 T cell receptor beta chains listed below, sequenced in a study of OX40 agonist ivuxolimab in advanced cancers. Some clones are missing from TCRdb's copy, which holds only in-frame ones; the method was immunoSEQ multiplex PCR. Among roughly 48,000 clones, roughly 89% were seen once, and the ten largest hold about a tenth. Sequencing was performed on CD4+ or CD8+ T cells sorted from blood, taken in a trial of the OX40 agonist ivuxolimab. The receptors here all came from an adult with an advanced solid tumor such as melanoma, head and neck, liver or kidney cancer.

The V and J genes are TRBV7-6 and TRBJ2-3; D call uncertain. Germline CDR1 reads SGHVS; CDR2 reads FNYEAQ. The CDR3 covers 14 residues. The V end lost 5 bases, the J end lost 4 bases, and 13 bases lay between the germline ends. The DNA for the CDR3 is TGTGCCAGCAGCCCGGGCCCCGACGCAGATACGCAGTATTTT. This codes for CASSPGPDADTQYF.

J is TRBJ1-2 and V is TRBV11-2, with 9 bases matching TRBD1. Per germline, CDR1 SGHAT and CDR2 FQNNGV. CDR3 length equals 18 residues. Germline trimming cut 2 bases from V and 8 bases from J; bases unmatched to any gene: 18. DNA for the CDR3: TGTGCCAGCAGCTTAAGCGGGCGGAGGGACAGGGATTCGGAAGGCTACACCTTC. Protein: CASSLSGRRDRDSEGYTF.

In this sample, this clone turned up a few times. The J gene is TRBJ1-2, the V gene TRBV10-2; 7 bases line up with TRBD1. With 4 bases clipped from V and 6 bases from J, the junction kept 5 bases outside the gene matches. The germline V gene has CDR1 WSHSY and CDR2 SAAADI. This CDR3 contains 13 residues. CDR3 coding DNA: TGCGCCAGCAGTGCAATACAGGGGAATGGCTACACCTTC. It specifies CASSAIQGNGYTF.

This clone was seen once. The V gene is TRBV9, the J gene TRBJ2-3; D gene unclear. The V gene lost 6 bases and the J gene lost 8 bases, with 13 bases spanning the gap. The V gene's germline CDR1 is SGDLS and CDR2 YYNGEE. This CDR3 contains 12 residues. The CDR3 sequence is CASNHGRGTQYF. CDR3 coding DNA: TGTGCCAGCAACCACGGGCGCGGTACGCAGTATTTT. Using reference TRBV9 and TRBJ2-3 for the parts outside the CDR3, the full variable domain is DSGVTQTPKHLITATGQRVTLRCSPRSGDLSVYWYQQSLDQGLQFLIQYYNGEERAKGNILERFSAQQFPDLHSELNLSSLELGDSALYFCASNHGRGTQYFGPGTRLTVL.

V gene TRBV5-5 combines with J gene TRBJ2-4, with D perhaps TRBD1 (6 bases). The CDR3 is 18 residues long. The germline gives CDR1 SGHKS, CDR2 YYEKEE (reference sequence). With 0 bases removed from V and 0 bases from J, the gap between germline ends came to 16 bases. CDR3 protein: CASSLVSGEYLAKNIQYF. CDR3 nucleotide sequence: TGTGCCAGCAGCTTGGTGTCAGGGGAATATTTAGCCAAAAACATTCAGTACTTC.

The chain carries TRBV25-1 and TRBJ2-7, with 9 bases matching TRBD1. Germline V lookup: CDR1 MGHDK, CDR2 SYGVNS. V shed 3 bases and J 1 base; nucleotides not matched to a gene: 7. The CDR3 is 16 amino acids. The CDR3 DNA reads as TGTGCCAGCAGTGATCCCCGGGACAGGGCTTCCTACGAGCAGTACTTC. Amino acids: CASSDPRDRASYEQYF.

This clone has at least ten counts. CDR3 in amino acids: CSARDNYEQYF. As DNA, the CDR3 is TGCAGTGCTAGAGACAACTACGAGCAGTACTTC. The chain has TRBV20-1 and TRBJ2-7; D gene ambiguous. The CDR3 has 11 residues. Germline V lookup: CDR1 DFQATT, CDR2 SNEGSKA (reference sequence). V lost 0 bases to trimming and J lost 3 bases, with 3 bases between them.

V and J are TRBV15 and TRBJ1-2; a weak D match, TRBD1 (6 bases). Germline V lookup: CDR1 LNHNV, CDR2 YYDKDF (reference sequence). The CDR3 totals 17 residues. V was pared by 0 bases and J by 0 bases, with 14 bases between. DNA of the CDR3: TGTGCCACCAGCAGAGATTCATACGCAGGGGCTAACTATGGCTACACCTTC. Protein sequence: CATSRDSYAGANYGYTF.

This clone was seen once. The V gene is TRBV7-6, the J gene TRBJ2-3, with D maybe TRBD2 (5 bases). V was trimmed by 5 bases and J by 1 base, leaving 19 bases between them. The V gene's germline CDR1 is SGHVS and CDR2 FNYEAQ. The CDR3 covers 17 residues. CDR3 amino acids: CASSRLGRPGGTDTQYF. CDR3 nucleotides: TGTGCCAGCAGCCGCCTAGGCAGGCCCGGGGGCACAGATACGCAGTATTTT. Supplemented by reference TRBV7-6 and TRBJ2-3, the full variable domain reads GAGVSQSPRYKVTKRGQDVALRCDPISGHVSLYWYRQALGQGPEFLTYFNYEAQQDKSGLPNDRFSAERPEGSISTLTIQRTEQRDSAMYRCASSRLGRPGGTDTQYFGPGTRLTVL.

Details on this clone: A single base separates this from a much larger clone, so it may be a read error. Other DNA sequences from this sample encode an identical CDR3 as well. The DNA for the CDR3 is TGTGCCAGCAGCTTAGTAGGGGGCGGCGAAAAACTGTTTTTT. Amino acids: CASSLVGGGEKLFF. The chain combines TRBV7-9 with TRBJ1-4, with 7 bases lining up with TRBD1. The CDR3 is 14 amino acids. The V segment lost 1 base and the J segment 8 bases; nucleotides outside the gene matches: 4. The germline V gene has CDR1 SEHNR and CDR2 FQNEAQ (reference sequence).

The chain links TRBV7-9 to TRBJ1-1; no clear D. The ends were cut back, 6 bases at V and 3 bases at J, with 11 bases in the middle. This CDR3 contains 13 residues. Germline lookup yields CDR1 SEHNR and CDR2 FQNEAQ (reference sequence). For the CDR3, the DNA is TGTGCCAGCAGTAGCGGGAGGGACACTGAAGCTTTCTTT. It is translated as CASSSGRDTEAFF.

The chain links TRBV14 to TRBJ2-7; 8 bases match TRBD1. CDR1 and CDR2 from the germline V gene are SGHDN and FVKESK. CDR3 length: 15 residues. Losses at the gene ends were 2 bases for V and 5 bases for J; bases not matched to a gene: 8. The CDR3 reads CASSQYRDRLNEQYF. CDR3 DNA sequence: TGTGCCAGCAGCCAATACCGGGACAGGCTCAACGAGCAGTACTTC.

Concerning this clone itself: The CDR3 carries no conserved terminal phenylalanine or tryptophan, so it likely arises from a read error. The limits of the CDR3 on the DNA are not certain, so only TCRdb's listed CDR3 is given. The chain joins TRBV12-5 to TRBJ2-7. The CDR3 sequence runs 9 residues, both termini included. Germline loops: CDR1 LGHNT, CDR2 FRNRAP. CDR3 protein: CASGLVRAA.